A single sample is the source of the 2 T cell receptor beta chains below, sequenced in a study of shared clonotypes between healthy human individuals. The assay was immunoSEQ multiplex PCR, and TCRdb's table has in-frame clones only and misses some. The sample yields some 980,000 clones, approximately 80% seen once. What was sequenced was memory CD4+ T cells sorted from blood. Subset reported: CD45RA-negative fraction. Receptors were obtained from a man aged 18 to 29 in good health.

This clone has just a few counts. V and J are TRBV28 and TRBJ2-5; TRBD2 might be the D (5 bases). CDR3 size: 15 residues. CDR1 is MDHEN, CDR2 SYDVKM, per germline. Trimming pared 6 bases from V and 2 bases from J, leaving 16 bases between. Here the CDR3 reads CASSTESSSQETQYF. CDR3 in DNA: TGTGCCAGCAGCACCGAATCTAGCTCACAAGAGACCCAGTACTTC.

This clone was seen only a few times. V gene TRBV6-1 combines with J gene TRBJ2-7, with D unclear. V lost 4 bases to trimming and J lost 1 base, with 14 bases between them. This CDR3 has 15 residues. The V gene's germline CDR1 is MNHNS and CDR2 SASEGT. The CDR3 nucleotides are TGTGCCAGCAGTGGCCCCGGCGGTATTTCCTACGAGCAGTACTTC. Protein sequence: CASSGPGGISYEQYF.